A single sample is the source of the 22 T cell receptor beta chains below, sequenced in a study of blood T cell repertoires in COVID-19. Sequencing used immunoSEQ multiplex PCR; TCRdb keeps in-frame clones, though not all of them. The sample contains some 78,000 clones, about 91% of which appear only once. The sequenced sample consisted of peripheral blood. These receptors all stem from a man in his sixties or seventies with active or convalescent COVID-19.

The chain couples TRBV6-6 to TRBJ2-5, with 7 nucleotides matching TRBD1. Germline V gene lookup returns CDR1 MNHNY and CDR2 SVGAGI (reference sequence). CDR3 length: 13 residues. V trimming: 5 bases; J trimming: 1 base; junction bases outside the gene matches: 1. The CDR3 region has the DNA TGTGCCAGCAGTGACAGGGTCCAAGAGACCCAGTACTTC. Protein sequence: CASSDRVQETQYF.

In this sample, this clone turned up a few times. V is TRBV7-2 and J is TRBJ1-1; D not certain. Trimming shortened V by 2 bases and J by 6 bases, and 10 bases separated the two germline ends. Per the germline V gene, CDR1 is SGHTA and CDR2 is FQGNSA. The CDR3 totals 13 residues. In DNA, the CDR3 is TGTGCCAGCAGCTTAATGCAGGCTTCTGAAGCTTTCTTT. It translates to CASSLMQASEAFF.

The chain uses TRBV4-3 and TRBJ2-7; 7 bases align to TRBD1. The junction had 6 bases not matched to a gene; V was cut back by 4 bases and J by 3 bases. The CDR3 totals 14 residues. CDR1 is LGHNA, CDR2 YSLEER, per germline. The CDR3 is CASSLYRDSYEQYF. CDR3 coding DNA: TGCGCCAGCAGCCTTTACCGGGACAGCTACGAGCAGTACTTC.

J is TRBJ1-4 and V is TRBV4-1; D possibly corresponds to TRBD1 (5 bases). CDR3 size: 15 residues. The germline V gene encodes CDR1 MGHRA and CDR2 YSYEKL. V was pared by 0 bases and J by 5 bases, with 10 bases between. Here the CDR3 reads CASSQDGHRNEKLFF. CDR3 coding DNA: TGCGCCAGCAGCCAAGACGGACATAGAAATGAAAAACTGTTTTTT.

This sequence joins TRBV5-1 and TRBJ1-1; 7 positions agree with TRBD1. The V and J ends lost 2 bases and 0 bases, in that order; junction bases with no gene match: 4. Germline V gene lookup returns CDR1 SGHRS and CDR2 YFSETQ. The CDR3 sequence is 15 residues long. The CDR3 DNA follows: TGCGCCAGCAGCTTATTCGGGACAGTGAACACTGAAGCTTTCTTT. Its translation is CASSLFGTVNTEAFF.

This clone was seen more than once but under ten times. The rearrangement joins TRBV18 to TRBJ2-7, with 7 bases aligning to TRBD1. J was trimmed by 5 bases and V by 3 bases; bases with no gene match: 4. Germline values: CDR1 KGHSH, CDR2 LQKENI. This CDR3 is 13 amino acids long. CDR3 in DNA: TGTGCCAGCTCACCGGGACAGAGTCACGAGCAGTACTTC. Protein: CASSPGQSHEQYF. The complete variable domain, with remaining parts taken from reference TRBV18 and TRBJ2-7, reads NAGVMQNPRHLVRRRGQEARLRCSPMKGHSHVYWYRQLPEEGLKFMVYLQKENIIDESGMPKERFSAEFPKEGPSILRIQQVVRGDSAAYFCASSPGQSHEQYFGPGTRLTVT.

This chain links TRBV28 with TRBJ2-7; D ambiguous. CDR3 size: 15 residues. V gave up 1 base and J gave up 0 bases, with 10 bases separating them. In germline, CDR1 is MDHEN, CDR2 SYDVKM. The CDR3 protein is CASSLFGSYSYEQYF. The CDR3 DNA is TGTGCCAGCAGTTTATTTGGCAGTTACTCCTACGAGCAGTACTTC.

The chain links TRBV7-2 to TRBJ1-4; D remains ambiguous. Trimming shortened V by 1 base and J by 3 bases, and 12 bases separated the two germline ends. The CDR3 sequence is 16 residues long. Germline CDR1 SGHTA, CDR2 FQGNSA. CDR3: CASSLGIRVPNEKLFF. In nucleotides, the CDR3 is TGTGCCAGCAGCTTAGGTATCCGGGTGCCTAATGAAAAACTGTTTTTT.

The chain employs TRBV12-2 and TRBJ1-6. TRBV12-2 is a recognized pseudogene. The CDR3 is 13 residues long. CDR3 DNA: TGTGCAAGTCGCCGACGGGTTTGGTCACCCCTCCACTTT. Protein: CASRRRVWSPLHF.

J is TRBJ1-2 and V is TRBV9; D gene uncertain. Germline lookup yields CDR1 SGDLS and CDR2 YYNGEE. The CDR3 totals 14 residues. Trimming stripped 0 bases from V and 7 bases from J, with 13 bases between. CDR3: CASSVGRWAVGYTF. In nucleotides, the CDR3 is TGTGCCAGCAGCGTAGGAAGATGGGCAGTTGGCTACACCTTC.

The rearrangement links TRBV5-1 to TRBJ2-5; D gene ambiguous. The V and J ends lost 0 bases and 4 bases respectively, with 16 bases between them. The CDR3 sequence is 16 residues long. CDR1 and CDR2 from the germline V gene are SGHRS and YFSETQ. The CDR3 nucleotides read TGCGCCAGCAGCTTGGCCACGACTCCCACGAGAGAGACCCAGTACTTC. It codes for CASSLATTPTRETQYF.

The V gene is TRBV18, the J gene TRBJ2-5; 7 bases line up with TRBD2. Germline-derived CDR1 and CDR2 are KGHSH and LQKENI. This CDR3 region has 16 residues. Trimming removed 2 bases from V and 3 bases from J; junction bases left unmatched: 9. CDR3 in amino acids: CASSPSPGRGKETQYF. CDR3 in DNA: TGTGCCAGCTCACCAAGTCCCGGGCGGGGGAAAGAGACCCAGTACTTC.

DNA for the CDR3: TGTGCCACGTCGACACCGGGGAGTCCTGGAAACACCATATATTTT. Protein: CATSTPGSPGNTIYF. The chain uses TRBV19 and TRBJ1-3; D remains unclear. The germline V gene has CDR1 LNHDA and CDR2 SQIVND (reference sequence). The V end was cut by 10 bases, the J end by 2 bases, with 18 bases between. The CDR3 loop spans 15 amino acids.

This clone appeared once. The chain is built from TRBV7-6 and TRBJ2-3; possibly TRBD1 for D (6 bases). Germline-derived CDR1 and CDR2 are SGHVS and FNYEAQ. Trimming stripped 5 bases from V and 8 bases from J, with 11 bases between. This CDR3 spans 12 amino acids. The DNA for the CDR3 is TGTGCCAGCAGCCCCCCAGGGGCTACGCAGTATTTT. It specifies CASSPPGATQYF.

The rearrangement uses TRBV19 and TRBJ2-5; 11 bases line up with TRBD2. The germline gives CDR1 LNHDA, CDR2 SQIVND (reference sequence). CDR3 length: 15 residues. V was clipped by 9 bases and J by 5 bases; unmatched bases: 11. DNA of the CDR3: TGTGCCAGCGAACCCCTAGCGGGGGGCAGGGAGACCCAGTACTTC. This encodes CASEPLAGGRETQYF.

CDR3 sequence: CASSTGVLSGNTIYF. CDR3 in DNA: TGTGCCAGTAGTACGGGGGTTCTCTCTGGAAACACCATATATTTT. The rearrangement joins TRBV19 to TRBJ1-3, with D perhaps TRBD1 (5 bases). Germline V CDR1 and CDR2: LNHDA, SQIVND (reference sequence). V lost 4 bases to trimming and J lost 0 bases, with 10 bases between them. This CDR3 contains 15 residues.

The V gene is TRBV7-6, the J gene TRBJ2-3; 8 positions agree with TRBD1. The CDR3 is made up of 16 amino acids. Unmatched junction bases numbered 11, after V lost 4 bases and J lost 5 bases. Germline-derived CDR1 and CDR2 are SGHVS and FNYEAQ. Written as DNA, the CDR3 is TGTGCCAGCAGCTCTCGGACAGGGAAAAACGGAGATACGCAGTATTTT. It yields the protein CASSSRTGKNGDTQYF.

The V gene is TRBV12-3 or TRBV12-4, the J gene TRBJ1-2; possibly TRBD1 for D (6 bases). Trimming removed 5 bases at V and 12 bases at J, with 16 bases between. The CDR3 loop spans 12 amino acids. The CDR3 reads CASSLAGAHHTF. CDR3 nucleotide sequence: TGTGCCAGCAGTCTTGCAGGGGCACATCACACCTTC.

The chain recombines TRBV24-1 with TRBJ2-2; 8 bases match TRBD1. V trimming: 4 bases; J trimming: 5 bases; junction bases outside the gene matches: 26. Germline V gene sequence: CDR1 KGHDR, CDR2 SFDVKD. CDR3 length: 22 residues. The CDR3 here is CATSDQAITGTGVYPPTGELFF. Written as DNA, the CDR3 is TGTGCCACCAGTGACCAGGCTATTACCGGGACAGGAGTATATCCTCCAACCGGGGAGCTGTTTTTT.

The rearrangement joins TRBV15 to TRBJ2-6; possibly TRBD1 for D (6 bases). The germline V gene has CDR1 LNHNV and CDR2 YYDKDF (reference sequence). CDR3 length equals 16 residues. V was shortened by 0 bases and J by 3 bases, with 9 bases between the two germline ends. CDR3 bases: TGTGCCACCAGCAGAGATACCAGGGGTGGGGCCAACGTCCTGACTTTC. Its protein product is CATSRDTRGGANVLTF.

The CDR3 DNA follows: TGTGCCAGCAGTTTAGTAGGGGGCAATCAGCCCCAGCATTTT. Translation gives CASSLVGGNQPQHF. The chain combines TRBV27 with TRBJ1-5, with D possibly matching TRBD1 (5 bases). Trimming shortened V by 2 bases and J by 2 bases, and 7 bases separated the two germline ends. The germline CDR1 and CDR2 sequences are MNHEY and SMNVEV (reference sequence). The CDR3 spans 14 residues.

The rearrangement links TRBV7-9 to TRBJ2-1; possibly TRBD2 for D (6 bases). Germline V gene lookup returns CDR1 SEHNR and CDR2 FQNEAQ (reference sequence). V shed 5 bases and J shed 8 bases, with 19 bases lying between them. This CDR3 is built from 15 residues. CDR3 DNA: TGTGCCAGCAGCCGCGGGACTGGGTCGAGGGATGAGCAGTTCTTC. It translates to CASSRGTGSRDEQFF.